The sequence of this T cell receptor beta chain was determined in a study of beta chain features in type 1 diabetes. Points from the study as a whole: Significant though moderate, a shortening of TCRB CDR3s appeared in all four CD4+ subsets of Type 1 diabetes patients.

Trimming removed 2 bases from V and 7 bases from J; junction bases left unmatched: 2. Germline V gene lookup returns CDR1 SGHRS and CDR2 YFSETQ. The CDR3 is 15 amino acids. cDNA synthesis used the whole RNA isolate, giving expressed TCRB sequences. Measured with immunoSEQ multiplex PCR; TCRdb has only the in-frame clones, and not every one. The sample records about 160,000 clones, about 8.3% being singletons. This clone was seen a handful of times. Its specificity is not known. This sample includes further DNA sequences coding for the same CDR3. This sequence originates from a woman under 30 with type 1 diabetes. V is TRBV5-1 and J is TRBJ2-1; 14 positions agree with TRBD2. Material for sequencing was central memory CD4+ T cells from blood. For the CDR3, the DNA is TGCGCCAGCAGCTTACGGACTAGCGGGGGGAATGAGCAGTTCTTC. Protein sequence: CASSLRTSGGNEQFF.